Shown below are 11 T cell receptor beta chains from a single sample sequenced in a study of blood T cell repertoires in COVID-19. Some clones are missing from TCRdb's copy, which holds only in-frame ones; the method was immunoSEQ multiplex PCR. The table shows approximately 170,000 clones, with 84% occurring only once. Sequenced material: PBMCs or T cells enriched from blood (not recorded which). The receptor source for this set is a middle-aged man who had recovered from COVID-19.

This chain links TRBV5-4 with TRBJ2-2, with D possibly matching TRBD2 (7 bases). The CDR3 extends over 16 amino acids. Germline V CDR1 and CDR2: SGHNT, YYREEE (reference sequence). V was trimmed by 2 bases and J by 6 bases, leaving 17 bases between them. CDR3 DNA: TGTGCCAGCAGCTTTTTTCGGGGGGCCGAGTCCGGGGAGCTGTTTTTT. Its protein is CASSFFRGAESGELFF.

Only a few counts were recorded for this clone. DNA for the CDR3: TGTGCCAGCAGCGTTAATACAGGGGGCACTGAAGCTTTCTTT. Translation gives CASSVNTGGTEAFF. The V call is TRBV9, the J call TRBJ1-1, with 8 nucleotides matching TRBD1. The V gene's germline CDR1 is SGDLS and CDR2 YYNGEE. The V and J ends lost 2 bases and 4 bases, in that order; junction bases with no gene match: 4. The CDR3 spans 14 residues.

The chain recombines TRBV28 with TRBJ1-6; 8 bases line up with TRBD1. This CDR3 comprises 17 residues. Trimming cost V 6 bases and J 6 bases; bases outside gene matches: 13. The germline V gene encodes CDR1 MDHEN and CDR2 SYDVKM. The CDR3 DNA reads as TGTGCCAGCAGCCCCCGGGGCAGGGGGCTACTTAATTCACCCCTCCACTTT. Translating gives CASSPRGRGLLNSPLHF.

The CDR3 is CASSLGGGNGNTEAFF. The CDR3 DNA follows: TGTGCCAGCAGCTTGGGGGGGGGCAACGGGAACACTGAAGCTTTCTTT. This rearrangement joins TRBV5-4 to TRBJ1-1, with D possibly matching TRBD1 (6 bases). The germline V gene has CDR1 SGHNT and CDR2 YYREEE (reference sequence). This CDR3 comprises 16 residues. V was trimmed by 0 bases and J by 1 base, leaving 13 bases between them.

The genes are TRBV18 and TRBJ1-1; D is ambiguous. CDR3 length: 14 amino acids. Germline CDR1 reads KGHSH; CDR2 reads LQKENI. V was clipped by 6 bases and J by 7 bases, with 18 bases between them. The CDR3 DNA sequence: TGTGCCAGCTCCCTAATGCACGGGAGCAATGAAGCTTTCTTT. This translates into CASSLMHGSNEAFF.

This chain links TRBV19 with TRBJ1-2; the D gene is possibly TRBD1 (6 bases). The CDR3 consists of 13 residues. The V and J ends lost 6 bases and 6 bases respectively, with 14 bases between them. Germline V gene sequence: CDR1 LNHDA, CDR2 SQIVND (reference sequence). Here the CDR3 reads CASSNRAGDGYTF. Written as DNA, the CDR3 is TGTGCCAGTAGCAATCGGGCAGGGGATGGCTACACCTTC.

This clone was observed once. The genes are TRBV9 and TRBJ2-1, with TRBD2 identical over 10 bases. Trimming removed 0 bases from V and 6 bases from J; junction bases left unmatched: 3. Germline loops: CDR1 SGDLS, CDR2 YYNGEE. The CDR3 runs 15 residues. The CDR3 loop reads CASSVAPSGGNEQFF. Here the CDR3 DNA reads TGTGCCAGCAGCGTAGCTCCTAGCGGGGGCAATGAGCAGTTCTTC.

This clone was detected a few times. DNA for the CDR3: TGTGCCAGCAGTGAAGCTCGGGACAGGAGCTATAATTCACCCCTCCACTTT. This translates into CASSEARDRSYNSPLHF. V usage is TRBV6-1 and J usage is TRBJ1-6; the match to TRBD1 covers 8 bases. Germline V lookup: CDR1 MNHNS, CDR2 SASEGT. The CDR3 runs 17 residues. V dropped 0 bases and J dropped 3; count of bases not matched to a gene: 4.

This chain joins TRBV5-4 and TRBJ2-7, with D possibly matching TRBD2 (6 bases). V lost 0 bases, J lost 6 bases, and 10 bases lay in between. The CDR3 covers 13 residues. CDR1 and CDR2 from the germline V gene are SGHNT and YYREEE (reference sequence). This CDR3 reads CASSLDGGIEQYF. CDR3 sequence (DNA): TGTGCCAGCAGCTTGGACGGGGGAATCGAGCAGTACTTC.

CDR3 sequence reads: CASSPLGTGTEAFF. In nucleotides, the CDR3 is TGTGCCAGCTCACCACTAGGGACAGGGACTGAAGCTTTCTTT. The V gene is TRBV18, the J gene TRBJ1-1, with TRBD1 matching 9 bases. The V and J ends lost 1 base and 5 bases, in that order; junction bases with no gene match: 2. This CDR3 is 14 amino acids long. CDR1 and CDR2 (germline): KGHSH, LQKENI.

The V and J genes are TRBV6-6 and TRBJ2-1; D gene uncertain. The CDR3 runs 13 residues. Trimming stripped 0 bases from V and 7 bases from J, with 7 bases between. Looked up from germline, CDR1 is MNHNY and CDR2 is SVGAGI (reference sequence). The CDR3 spells CASSYSAVNEQFF. The CDR3 DNA follows: TGTGCCAGCAGTTACTCCGCAGTGAATGAGCAGTTCTTC.